The rows below give T cell receptor beta chains drawn from one sample of a study of regulatory T cells in long-lasting Graves disease. In TCRdb, the multiplex PCR reads were re-called with MiXCR into one record per CDR3 protein. Of about 540,000 distinct CDR3 sequences detected, roughly 13% appear once; the ten largest clones hold 10%. The same specimen was also included in a second study, on T cells in Graves' hyperthyroidism and ophthalmopathy.

This sample comprised peripheral blood mononuclear cells (PBMCs), obtained at new diagnosis, from a patient treated with antithyroid drugs. These receptors all stem from a man aged 25-45 years with Graves disease. The CDR3 runs from the conserved cysteine through the conserved F or W. The order of the fields is D gene, V gene, clone size, J gene, CDR3 protein, CDR3 DNA. D genes are given only for firm matches. Clone size is given for some rows only: seen once, a few or many times, or a class if the clone is expanded.

-	TRBV6-1	-	TRBJ2-1	CASSTLSYNEQFF	TGTGCCAGCAGTACGCTCTCCTACAATGAGCAGTTCTTC
TRBD2	TRBV12-5	many	TRBJ2-1	CASGSGTSGRTDEQFF	TGTGCTAGTGGTTCCGGGACTAGCGGGAGAACAGATGAGCAGTTCTTC
-	TRBV7-9	-	TRBJ1-1	CASSRYRDLNTEAFF	TGTGCCAGCAGCCGTTACCGGGATTTGAACACTGAAGCTTTCTTT
-	TRBV11-3	-	TRBJ2-7	CASSSRDGWYEQYF	TGTGCCAGCAGCTCCCGGGACGGATGGTACGAGCAGTACTTC
TRBD2	TRBV20-1	many	TRBJ2-3	CSAPWGSGSNADTQYF	TGCAGTGCTCCTTGGGGTAGCGGGAGTAATGCAGATACGCAGTATTTT
TRBD1	TRBV27	-	TRBJ2-2	CATSTLLYRGKGTGELFF	TGTGCTACCTCAACCCTCCTCTACAGGGGCAAGGGCACCGGGGAGCTGTTTTTT
TRBD2	TRBV5-6	few	TRBJ2-7	CASSFGAGGYEQYF	TGTGCCAGCAGCTTTGGAGCGGGAGGCTACGAGCAGTACTTC
-	TRBV2	many	TRBJ2-5	CASTAIGSGETQYF	TGTGCCAGCACCGCAATCGGGAGTGGGGAGACCCAGTACTTC
-	TRBV10-3	-	TRBJ2-1	CAISEPNLSNEQFF	TGTGCCATCAGTGAGCCGAATCTGTCCAATGAGCAGTTCTTC
-	TRBV5-1	many	TRBJ1-1	CATAGENTEAFF	TGCGCCACCGCCGGGGAGAACACTGAAGCTTTCTTT
-	TRBV27	many	TRBJ1-4	CASSLREGEKLFF	TGTGCCAGCAGTTTGAGGGAGGGAGAAAAACTGTTTTTT
-	TRBV3-1	many	TRBJ2-7	CASSPSAATKYF	TGTGCCAGCAGCCCGTCCGCGGCAACTAAGTACTTC
-	TRBV7-8	many	TRBJ1-5	CASSAEGGASNQPQHF	TGTGCCAGCAGCGCAGAGGGTGGGGCCAGCAATCAGCCCCAGCATTTT
-	TRBV3-1	few	TRBJ2-7	CASSQDGRTHTYEQYF	TGTGCCAGCAGCCAAGATGGAAGGACACATACCTACGAGCAGTACTTC
-	TRBV18	few	TRBJ1-1	CASSPADQGLEAFF	TGTGCCAGCTCACCAGCGGATCAGGGTCTAGAAGCTTTCTTT
-	TRBV27	many	TRBJ2-5	CASAGASPTLETQYF	TGTGCCAGCGCCGGGGCGAGCCCCACGTTGGAGACCCAGTACTTC
-	TRBV7-3	many	TRBJ1-1	CASSLRRGTEAFF	TGTGCCAGCAGCTTACGAAGGGGCACTGAAGCTTTCTTT
-	TRBV20-1	-	TRBJ1-4	CSARDRRINEKLFF	TGCAGTGCTAGAGATAGAAGGATTAATGAAAAACTGTTTTTT
-	TRBV6-1	many	TRBJ1-2	CASSSQIQGGYGYTF	TGTGCCAGCAGTAGCCAAATACAGGGAGGCTATGGCTACACCTTC
-	TRBV7-9	-	TRBJ1-5	CASSLEGAYQPQHF	TGTGCCAGCAGCTTAGAAGGGGCTTATCAGCCCCAGCATTTT
-	TRBV10-3	few	TRBJ2-4	CAISESEGGLAKNIQYF	TGTGCCATCAGTGAGTCGGAAGGGGGACTAGCCAAAAACATTCAGTACTTC
-	TRBV7-6	-	TRBJ2-5	CASSARAETQYF	TGTGCCAGCAGCGCCAGGGCCGAGACCCAGTACTTC
TRBD1	TRBV3-1	many	TRBJ2-3	CASSHGQGTQYF	TGTGCCAGCAGCCACGGACAGGGGACGCAGTATTTT
-	TRBV5-1	few	TRBJ1-1	CASSLPESGRAFF	TGCGCCAGCAGCTTGCCTGAATCCGGGAGGGCTTTCTTT
-	TRBV3-1	many	TRBJ2-1	CASSQPPINEQFF	TGTGCCAGCAGCCAACCACCGATCAATGAGCAGTTCTTC
TRBD2	TRBV11-2	-	TRBJ2-1	CASSPVGTSGRAEQFF	TGTGCCAGCAGCCCGGTGGGGACTAGCGGGAGGGCCGAGCAGTTCTTC
-	TRBV20-1	many	TRBJ2-7	CSARAGFPYEQYF	TGCAGTGCTAGGGCGGGATTTCCCTACGAGCAGTACTTC
-	TRBV6-1	-	TRBJ2-7	CASSDSTARRWGYEQYF	TGTGCCAGCAGTGACTCGACTGCGAGGAGATGGGGCTACGAGCAGTACTTC
-	TRBV2	many	TRBJ1-5	CASSGDTENQPQHF	TGTGCCAGCAGTGGGGACACTGAAAATCAGCCCCAGCATTTT
TRBD2	TRBV2	few	TRBJ2-1	CASREGLAGVRGNEQFF	TGTGCCAGCAGGGAAGGACTAGCGGGAGTCAGGGGTAATGAGCAGTTCTTC
TRBD1	TRBV18	-	TRBJ2-7	CASSPEGQSYEQYF	TGTGCCAGCTCACCAGAGGGACAGAGCTACGAGCAGTACTTC
TRBD1	TRBV27	few	TRBJ1-3	CASSPTGDENTIYF	TGTGCCAGCAGTCCGACAGGGGATGAAAACACCATATATTTT
TRBD1	TRBV10-2	-	TRBJ1-2	CATVRTGEYGYTF	TGCGCCACCGTGAGGACAGGGGAATATGGCTACACCTTC
TRBD1	TRBV20-1	many	TRBJ2-7	CSADDRDRGSYEQYF	TGCAGTGCGGACGACCGGGACAGAGGGAGCTACGAGCAGTACTTC
TRBD2	TRBV29-1	many	TRBJ2-5	CSAGLEETQYF	TGCAGCGCCGGACTAGAAGAGACCCAGTACTTC
-	TRBV24-1	-	TRBJ2-3	CAVGGHGTDTQYF	TGTGCCGTCGGGGGACACGGAACAGATACGCAGTATTTT
-	TRBV30	few	TRBJ2-1	CAWSVSISYNEQFF	TGTGCCTGGAGTGTTTCCATTTCCTACAATGAGCAGTTCTTC
-	TRBV9	many	TRBJ2-2	CASSPGEGPGELFF	TGTGCCAGCAGCCCAGGGGAGGGGCCCGGGGAGCTGTTTTTT
-	TRBV28	-	TRBJ2-3	CASSGPRPGTDTQYF	TGTGCCAGCAGCGGACCCCGGCCTGGCACAGATACGCAGTATTTT
-	TRBV28	few	TRBJ1-2	CASSDPHAGYTF	TGTGCCAGCAGCGATCCCCACGCGGGCTACACCTTC
-	TRBV29-1	-	TRBJ2-3	CSGTGTTDTQYF	TGCAGCGGTACAGGGACGACAGATACGCAGTATTTT
TRBD2	TRBV28	many	TRBJ2-3	CASSSTLAGGWDTQYF	TGTGCCAGCAGTTCCACCCTAGCGGGAGGGTGGGATACGCAGTATTTT
-	TRBV20-1	few	TRBJ2-7	CSARYLGNEQYF	TGCAGTGCTAGATACCTAGGCAACGAGCAGTACTTC
-	TRBV11-2	many	TRBJ2-5	CASSPQGPGTQYF	TGTGCCAGCAGCCCACAGGGCCCGGGGACCCAGTACTTC
TRBD2	TRBV6-2/TRBV6-3	many	TRBJ2-3	CASSYQLAGSTDTQYF	TGTGCCAGCAGTTACCAACTAGCGGGTAGCACAGATACGCAGTATTTT